These 27 T cell receptor beta chains originate from one sample sequenced in a study of T cell responses to AZD1222 COVID-19 vaccine. The table came from immunoSEQ multiplex PCR; TCRdb's copy has only in-frame clones and leaves some out. The sample has 95,000 to 150,000 clones, 80% to 90% seen once; the top ten hold approximately 3.4%. The sample consisted of peripheral blood, taken on day 0 of AZD1222 vaccination. The origin of the receptors is an adult in good health.

The J gene is TRBJ2-7, the V gene TRBV11-1, with TRBD2 identical over 14 bases. The CDR3 totals 14 residues. Germline loops: CDR1 SGHAT, CDR2 FQDESV (reference sequence). V was clipped by 6 bases and J by 9 bases; unmatched bases: 7. This CDR3 is CASSWTSGRSVQYF. CDR3 DNA sequence: TGTGCCAGCAGTTGGACTAGCGGGAGGAGTGTGCAGTACTTC.

J is TRBJ1-3 and V is TRBV18; TRBD1 matches at 12 bases. Germline loops: CDR1 KGHSH, CDR2 LQKENI. V gave up 3 bases and J gave up 4 bases; unmatched junction bases: 4. The CDR3 runs to 16 residues. CDR3 sequence (DNA): TGTGCCAGCTCACCGGGGGACAGGGGGCGCGGAAACACCATATATTTT. It encodes CASSPGDRGRGNTIYF.

CDR3 in amino acids: CASSPYYDTGELFF. Here the CDR3 DNA reads TGTGCCAGCAGCCCCTATTATGACACCGGGGAGCTGTTTTTT. The chain combines TRBV3-1 (or the pseudogene TRBV3-2) with TRBJ2-2; no definite D call. The V and J ends lost 4 bases and 3 bases respectively, with 9 bases between them. The CDR3 has 14 amino acids. Per germline, CDR1 LGHDT and CDR2 YNNKEL (reference sequence).

The chain recombines TRBV6-2 or TRBV6-3 with TRBJ2-4; 8 nucleotides line up with TRBD1. V gave up 1 base and J gave up 2 bases; unmatched junction bases: 7. The CDR3 loop spans 17 amino acids. Germline V gene lookup returns CDR1 MNHEY and CDR2 SVGEGT. DNA of the CDR3: TGTGCCAGCAGTTACTTCCCTAACAGGGGGACCAAAAACATTCAGTACTTC. Its translation: CASSYFPNRGTKNIQYF.

This chain uses TRBV27 with TRBJ2-5; 12 bases align to TRBD2. Germline V gene data show CDR1 as MNHEY and CDR2 as SMNVEV (reference sequence). CDR3 length: 15 amino acids. The V segment lost 4 bases and the J segment 5 bases; nucleotides outside the gene matches: 5. CDR3 in DNA: TGTGCCAGCAGTTCCGGCCTAGCGGGAGGGGAGACCCAGTACTTC. Translated, it gives CASSSGLAGGETQYF.

V gene TRBV6-4 combines with J gene TRBJ1-2; 7 nucleotides line up with TRBD1. V shed 4 bases and J 5 bases; nucleotides not matched to a gene: 22. The V gene's germline CDR1 is MRHNA and CDR2 SNTAGT. The CDR3 is made up of 19 amino acids. In DNA form, the CDR3 reads TGTGCCAGCAGTGGCGTGGGACAGCACCATCCCTCGACGCTTTATGGCTACACCTTC. It translates to CASSGVGQHHPSTLYGYTF.

The CDR3 sequence: CASLGRAPSTDTQYF. CDR3 nucleotide sequence: TGTGCCAGCTTGGGCAGGGCCCCTAGCACAGATACGCAGTATTTT. The chain uses TRBV7-8 and TRBJ2-3, with a weak D call TRBD1 (5 bases). V dropped 8 bases and J dropped 0 bases, with 15 bases sitting between them. Germline V gene sequence: CDR1 SGHVS, CDR2 FQNEAQ. This CDR3 has 15 amino acids.

The V gene is TRBV5-4, the J gene TRBJ2-7; TRBD1 agrees at 7 bases. V shed 4 bases and J 3 bases; nucleotides not matched to a gene: 7. The CDR3 contains 14 residues. Germline-derived CDR1 and CDR2 are SGHNT and YYREEE (reference sequence). The CDR3 bases are TGTGCCAGCAGCCCGGAACGGGACAGCTACGAGCAGTACTTC. This sequence encodes CASSPERDSYEQYF.

The V and J genes are TRBV27 and TRBJ1-2, with TRBD1 as a possible D gene (5 bases). The CDR3 contains 13 residues. Germline V gene lookup returns CDR1 MNHEY and CDR2 SMNVEV (reference sequence). V lost 8 bases to trimming and J lost 4 bases, with 14 bases between them. The CDR3 nucleotides are TGTGCCAGCCAATTACAGCAGGGCTATGGCTACACCTTC. It is translated as CASQLQQGYGYTF.

The chain couples TRBV9 to TRBJ2-1; a possible D gene is TRBD2 (7 bases). Germline V CDR1 and CDR2: SGDLS, YYNGEE. The V gene lost 3 bases and the J gene lost 7 bases, with 17 bases spanning the gap. The CDR3 has 15 residues. The CDR3 loop is CASSAPGRGGNEQFF. The CDR3 DNA sequence: TGTGCCAGCAGCGCCCCGGGGAGGGGGGGGAATGAGCAGTTCTTC.

With respect to this clone: This clone may be a read error of a much larger clone one base away. V usage is TRBV3-1 (or the pseudogene TRBV3-2) and J usage is TRBJ1-2; D not certain. V lost 0 bases and J 6 bases, leaving 5 bases between the germline ends. The CDR3 runs 12 residues. Germline lookup yields CDR1 LGHDT and CDR2 YNNKEL (reference sequence). CDR3 DNA: TGTGCCAGCAGCCAAGATCTTGATGGCTACACCTTC. It codes for CASSQDLDGYTF.

The CDR3 region has the DNA TGTGCCAGCAGAGTCGGCCGGGGCACCGGGGAGCTGTTTTTT. Translation gives CASRVGRGTGELFF. The chain joins TRBV27 to TRBJ2-2; a weak D match, TRBD2 (5 bases). The length of the CDR3 is 14 residues. CDR1 is MNHEY, CDR2 SMNVEV, per germline (reference sequence). Trimming took off 6 bases at V and 4 bases at J, with 12 bases between the two ends.

The V and J genes are TRBV11-1 and TRBJ2-1, with D maybe TRBD1 (5 bases). Germline V gene lookup returns CDR1 SGHAT and CDR2 FQDESV (reference sequence). V lost 2 bases, J lost 12 bases, and 11 bases lay in between. The CDR3 loop spans 12 amino acids. Here the CDR3 reads CASSLIPGLQFF. In DNA form, the CDR3 reads TGTGCCAGCAGCTTAATCCCAGGGTTGCAGTTCTTC. The complete variable domain, with remaining parts taken from reference TRBV11-1 and TRBJ2-1, reads EAEVAQSPRYKITEKSQAVAFWCDPISGHATLYWYRQILGQGPELLVQFQDESVVDDSQLPKDRFSAERLKGVDSTLKIQPAELGDSAMYLCASSLIPGLQFFGPGTRLTVL.

The chain joins TRBV2 to TRBJ1-2; D is unclear. This CDR3 spans 14 amino acids. Germline V gives CDR1 SNHLY, CDR2 FYNNEI. The germline V and J ends were trimmed by 1 base and 4 bases, with 10 bases remaining between them. CDR3 in amino acids: CASSEGLSGYGYTF. The CDR3 DNA is TGTGCCAGCAGTGAAGGTCTCAGCGGCTATGGCTACACCTTC.

J is TRBJ2-2 and V is TRBV4-2; 9 bases agree with TRBD1. This CDR3 comprises 16 residues. Germline values: CDR1 LGHNA, CDR2 YNFKEQ. V gave up 0 bases and J gave up 7 bases; unmatched junction bases: 6. CDR3 DNA sequence: TGTGCCAGCAGCCAAGAACAGGGGGCTTATGTCGGGGAGCTGTTTTTT. Its translation: CASSQEQGAYVGELFF.

The J gene is TRBJ1-5, the V gene TRBV6-4; D not resolved. Deletions cut 7 bases from V and 4 bases from J, with 8 bases between. There are 12 residues in the CDR3. In germline, CDR1 is MRHNA, CDR2 SNTAGT. In nucleotides, the CDR3 is TGTGCCAGCACCCACCTTAATCAGCCCCAGCATTTT. It translates to CASTHLNQPQHF.

The chain links TRBV5-1 to TRBJ2-3, with D unresolved. Trimming pared 5 bases from V and 0 bases from J, leaving 13 bases between. The germline gives CDR1 SGHRS, CDR2 YFSETQ. The CDR3 runs 15 residues. CDR3 sequence: CASSGRTYSTDTQYF. The CDR3 nucleotides are TGCGCCAGCAGTGGCAGAACCTACAGCACAGATACGCAGTATTTT.

The V gene is TRBV6-5, the J gene TRBJ2-7; D unclear. Looked up from germline, CDR1 is MNHEY and CDR2 is SVGAGI. The CDR3 is made up of 14 amino acids. V was cut by 9 bases and J by 2 bases, with 17 bases left in between. The CDR3: CARKTPTVTYEQYF. CDR3 in DNA: TGTGCCAGGAAGACCCCAACAGTCACCTACGAGCAGTACTTC.

The chain recombines TRBV19 with TRBJ1-6; 8 bases agree with TRBD1. Germline lookup yields CDR1 LNHDA and CDR2 SQIVND (reference sequence). This CDR3 is 16 amino acids long. With V trimmed by 4 bases and J by 9 bases, 11 bases remained unmatched. CDR3 region: CASSRELGQGSSPLHF. The DNA for the CDR3 is TGTGCCAGTAGTAGGGAACTCGGACAGGGCAGTTCACCCCTCCACTTT.

This sequence joins TRBV7-6 and TRBJ1-6; no clear D. The V end was cut by 5 bases, the J end by 2 bases, with 13 bases between. Looked up from germline, CDR1 is SGHVS and CDR2 is FNYEAQ. This CDR3 is 16 amino acids long. The DNA of the CDR3 is TGTGCCAGCAGCCCGCGAGGACGTACCTATAATTCACCCCTCCACTTT. It codes for CASSPRGRTYNSPLHF. The variable domain in full, completed from reference TRBV7-6 and TRBJ1-6, reads GAGVSQSPRYKVTKRGQDVALRCDPISGHVSLYWYRQALGQGPEFLTYFNYEAQQDKSGLPNDRFSAERPEGSISTLTIQRTEQRDSAMYRCASSPRGRTYNSPLHFGNGTRLTVT.

This chain uses TRBV10-3 with TRBJ2-1; 13 bases fit TRBD2. CDR3 size: 15 residues. The germline V gene has CDR1 ENHRY and CDR2 SYGVKD. Germline trimming cut 6 bases from V and 6 bases from J; bases unmatched to any gene: 5. CDR3 DNA sequence: TGTGCCATCAGGCCGGGACTAGCGGGAATCAATGAGCAGTTCTTC. This gives the protein CAIRPGLAGINEQFF.

The chain joins TRBV2 to TRBJ2-5; D not certain. CDR1 is SNHLY and CDR2 is FYNNEI in the germline V gene. This CDR3 has 15 amino acids. The V gene lost 4 bases and the J gene lost 0 bases, with 12 bases spanning the gap. CDR3 loop: CASSGAIPYQETQYF. The DNA of the CDR3 is TGTGCCAGCAGTGGTGCGATTCCGTACCAAGAGACCCAGTACTTC.

The J gene is TRBJ1-5, the V gene TRBV6-2 or TRBV6-3, with D tentatively TRBD1 (5 bases). The CDR3 covers 15 residues. CDR1 and CDR2 (germline): MNHEY, SVGEGT. V was trimmed by 2 bases and J by 4 bases, leaving 12 bases between them. The CDR3 region is CASSYGQGWNQPQHF. The CDR3 coding sequence is TGTGCCAGCAGTTACGGGCAGGGCTGGAATCAGCCCCAGCATTTT.

The chain has TRBV15 and TRBJ2-1, with D perhaps matching TRBD2 (6 bases). The CDR3 runs to 15 residues. CDR1 is LNHNV, CDR2 YYDKDF, per germline (reference sequence). The V gene lost 1 base and the J gene lost 4 bases, with 11 bases spanning the gap. The CDR3 bases are TGTGCCACCAGCAGAGGTACGGGAGAATACAATGAGCAGTTCTTC. Protein sequence: CATSRGTGEYNEQFF.

This clone was observed once. The chain employs TRBV19 and TRBJ1-1; 7 nucleotides align to TRBD1. The CDR3 is 12 amino acids. From germline, CDR1 is LNHDA and CDR2 SQIVND (reference sequence). V dropped 7 bases and J dropped 6; count of bases not matched to a gene: 5. CDR3: CASTYGQAEAFF. The DNA for the CDR3 is TGTGCCAGTACTTACGGACAGGCTGAAGCTTTCTTT.

The V and J genes are TRBV7-9 and TRBJ2-5; tentative D call: TRBD2 (5 bases). The CDR3 covers 14 residues. The V end was cut by 2 bases, the J end by 7 bases, with 14 bases between. Per germline, CDR1 SEHNR and CDR2 FQNEAQ (reference sequence). CDR3 coding DNA: TGTGCCAGCAGCTTAATTCAGCCCGCGGGGACCCAGTACTTC. Protein product: CASSLIQPAGTQYF. The complete variable domain, with remaining parts taken from reference TRBV7-9 and TRBJ2-5, reads DTGVSQNPRHKITKRGQNVTFRCDPISEHNRLYWYRQTLGQGPEFLTYFQNEAQLEKSRLLSDRFSAERPKGSFSTLEIQRTEQGDSAMYLCASSLIQPAGTQYFGPGTRLLVL.

J is TRBJ1-5 and V is TRBV27; weak D call: TRBD1 (6 bases). This CDR3 region has 14 residues. Trimming removed 2 bases from V and 6 bases from J, with 11 bases in between. Germline V CDR1 and CDR2: MNHEY, SMNVEV (reference sequence). This chain's CDR3 is CASSLEGGSQPQHF. For the CDR3, the DNA is TGTGCCAGCAGTTTAGAGGGGGGGAGTCAGCCCCAGCATTTT.